A selection of T cell receptor beta chains follows, all from one sample in a study of cytomegalovirus exposure and HLA in healthy donors. Generated by immunoSEQ multiplex PCR, the TCRdb table keeps only in-frame clones and is missing some. The profile covers about 160,000 clones, with about 90% appearing a single time and approximately 10% taken by the ten largest. The sample consisted of PBMCs. Receptor source: a woman under 30 in good health and CMV-seropositive. Both conserved end residues are part of each CDR3. D genes are given only for firm matches. Clone size is given for some rows only: seen once, a few or many times, or a class if the clone is expanded.

TRBJ1-5	TRBD1	TRBV7-2	15	.	CASSLDRQGGQPQHF	TGTGCCAGCAGCTTAGATAGACAGGGAGGTCAGCCCCAGCATTTT
TRBJ1-5	.	TRBV6-1	13	.	CASSEDRLQPQHF	TGTGCCAGCAGTGAAGATCGTTTGCAGCCCCAGCATTTT
TRBJ2-2	.	TRBV10-2	16	few	CASSDPDSVHTGELFF	TGCGCCAGCAGTGACCCCGACAGCGTGCACACCGGGGAGCTGTTTTTT
TRBJ2-2	.	TRBV20-1	11	.	CSARGLRELFF	TGCAGTGCGAGAGGGCTGAGGGAGCTGTTTTTT
TRBJ2-7	TRBD2	TRBV7-2	14	.	CASSYTGGPYEQYF	TGTGCCAGCAGCTACACGGGAGGGCCTTACGAGCAGTACTTC
TRBJ1-5	.	TRBV6-5	13	.	CASSRQGNQPQHF	TGTGCCAGCAGTCGACAGGGCAATCAGCCCCAGCATTTT
TRBJ1-1	.	TRBV27	15	.	CASSLSGEGYTEAFF	TGTGCCAGCAGTTTATCAGGGGAGGGGTACACTGAAGCTTTCTTT
TRBJ2-1	.	TRBV6-1	16	.	CASSDQSASSYNEQFF	TGTGCCAGCAGTGACCAGAGCGCCAGCTCCTACAATGAGCAGTTCTTC
TRBJ1-1	.	TRBV27	14	.	CASGWTSRDAEAFF	TGTGCCAGCGGCTGGACTAGTAGGGACGCTGAAGCTTTCTTT
TRBJ2-7	TRBD1	TRBV7-8	17	once	CASSLALGQGSSYEQYF	TGTGCCAGCAGCTTAGCCCTAGGACAGGGCAGCTCCTACGAGCAGTACTTC
TRBJ1-1	.	TRBV10-3	13	.	CAISEEGDTEAFF	TGTGCCATCAGTGAGGAAGGGGACACTGAAGCTTTCTTT
TRBJ1-5	TRBD1	TRBV7-9	15	.	CASSSGTGESQPQHF	TGTGCCAGCAGCTCCGGGACAGGGGAGAGTCAGCCCCAGCATTTT
TRBJ2-1	TRBD2	TRBV7-9	15	.	CASSFTSGSLHEQFF	TGTGCCAGCAGCTTTACTAGCGGGAGTCTCCATGAGCAGTTCTTC
TRBJ2-1	TRBD2	TRBV7-3	16	once	CASSLMPAGVENEQFF	TGTGCCAGCAGCTTAATGCCAGCGGGAGTCGAGAATGAGCAGTTCTTC
TRBJ2-5	TRBD1	TRBV14	14	.	CASSHRRTGETQYF	TGTGCCAGCAGCCATCGCCGGACAGGAGAGACCCAGTACTTC
TRBJ1-3	TRBD1	TRBV10-3	17	.	CAISESSQGAAGNTIYF	TGTGCCATCAGTGAGTCCTCACAGGGGGCGGCTGGAAACACCATATATTTT
TRBJ2-3	.	TRBV19	13	.	CASSKGLADTQYF	TGTGCCAGTAGTAAAGGGCTAGCGGATACGCAGTATTTT
TRBJ1-2	.	TRBV27	13	once	CASSFNGVRGYTF	TGTGCCAGCAGTTTTAACGGTGTGCGTGGCTACACCTTC
TRBJ2-7	TRBD1	TRBV7-9	16	.	CASSLAPGQGAGEQYF	TGTGCCAGCAGCTTAGCACCGGGACAGGGAGCCGGCGAGCAGTACTTC
TRBJ2-1	.	TRBV30	14	.	CAWSVRPSYNEQFF	TGTGCCTGGAGCGTTCGTCCCTCCTACAATGAGCAGTTCTTC
TRBJ2-7	TRBD2	TRBV30	15	.	CAWRPGASGSYEQYF	TGTGCCTGGAGGCCTGGGGCTAGCGGCTCCTACGAGCAGTACTTC
TRBJ2-7	TRBD1	TRBV4-1	15	.	CASSRGQGGTYEQYF	TGCGCCAGCAGCCGCGGACAGGGGGGGACCTACGAGCAGTACTTC
TRBJ2-1	.	TRBV15	16	.	CATSRRWTMVDNEQFF	TGTGCCACCAGCAGGAGGTGGACAATGGTTGACAATGAGCAGTTCTTC
TRBJ2-5	.	TRBV30	12	few	CAWSVGAETQYF	TGTGCCTGGAGTGTAGGGGCAGAGACCCAGTACTTC
TRBJ1-2	.	TRBV19	13	.	CASSRRGDYGYTF	TGTGCCAGTAGTAGACGGGGGGACTATGGCTACACCTTC
TRBJ1-2	TRBD1	TRBV4-3	16	.	CASSQDPWTGGRSYTF	TGCGCCAGCAGCCAAGATCCTTGGACAGGGGGCAGAAGCTACACCTTC
TRBJ2-5	.	TRBV5-1	14	.	CASSPGHGQETQYF	TGCGCCAGCTCGCCCGGACACGGCCAAGAGACCCAGTACTTC
TRBJ1-1	TRBD1	TRBV4-1	17	.	CASSQVPLGQRITEAFF	TGCGCCAGCAGCCAAGTACCGTTGGGACAGAGGATTACTGAAGCTTTCTTT
TRBJ2-7	TRBD1	TRBV5-1	15	.	CASSFQTGGSYEQYF	TGCGCCAGCAGCTTCCAGACAGGGGGCTCCTACGAGCAGTACTTC
TRBJ1-1	.	TRBV27	15	.	CASSPVQGRRTEAFF	TGTGCCAGCAGTCCGGTACAGGGTCGTCGCACTGAAGCTTTCTTT
TRBJ2-5	TRBD2	TRBV4-1	16	.	CASSQRGLVPLETQYF	TGCGCCAGCAGCCAAAGAGGACTAGTTCCTTTAGAGACCCAGTACTTC
TRBJ2-1	TRBD2	TRBV7-3	15	.	CASSPSGDSYNEQFF	TGTGCCAGCAGCCCTAGCGGGGACTCCTACAATGAGCAGTTCTTC